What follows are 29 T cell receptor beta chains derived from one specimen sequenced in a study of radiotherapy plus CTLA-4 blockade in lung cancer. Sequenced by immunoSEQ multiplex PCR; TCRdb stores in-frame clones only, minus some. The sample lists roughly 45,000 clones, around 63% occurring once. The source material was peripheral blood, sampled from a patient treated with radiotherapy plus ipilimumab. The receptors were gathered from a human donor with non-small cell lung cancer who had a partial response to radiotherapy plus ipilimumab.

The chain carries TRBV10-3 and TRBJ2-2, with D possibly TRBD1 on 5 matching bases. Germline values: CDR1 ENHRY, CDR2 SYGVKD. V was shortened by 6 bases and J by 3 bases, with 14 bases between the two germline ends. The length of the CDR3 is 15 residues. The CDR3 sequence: CAISAGIGHTGELFF. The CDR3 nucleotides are TGTGCCATCAGCGCAGGGATAGGGCACACCGGGGAGCTGTTTTTT.

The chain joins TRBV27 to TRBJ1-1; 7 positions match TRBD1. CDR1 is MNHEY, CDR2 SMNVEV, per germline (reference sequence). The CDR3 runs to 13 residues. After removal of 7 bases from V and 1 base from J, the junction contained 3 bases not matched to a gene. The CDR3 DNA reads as TGTGCCAGCAAAGGGGGCAGGAACACTGAAGCTTTCTTT. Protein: CASKGGRNTEAFF.

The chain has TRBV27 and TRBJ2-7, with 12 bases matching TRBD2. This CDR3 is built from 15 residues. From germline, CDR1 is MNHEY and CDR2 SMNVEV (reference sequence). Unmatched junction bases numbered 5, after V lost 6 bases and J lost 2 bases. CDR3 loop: CASSKGLAGTYEQYF. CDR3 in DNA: TGTGCCAGCAGCAAAGGACTAGCGGGGACCTACGAGCAGTACTTC.

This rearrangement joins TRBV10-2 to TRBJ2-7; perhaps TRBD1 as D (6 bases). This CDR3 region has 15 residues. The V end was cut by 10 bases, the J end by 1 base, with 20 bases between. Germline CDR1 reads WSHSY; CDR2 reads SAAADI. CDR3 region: CATRRTVGESYEQYF. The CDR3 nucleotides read TGCGCCACCAGGAGGACAGTCGGGGAGTCCTACGAGCAGTACTTC.

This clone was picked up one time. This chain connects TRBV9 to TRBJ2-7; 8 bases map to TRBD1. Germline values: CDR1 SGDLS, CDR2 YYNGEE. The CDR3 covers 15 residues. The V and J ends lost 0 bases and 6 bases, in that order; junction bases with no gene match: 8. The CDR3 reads CASSVAGQGRSEQYF. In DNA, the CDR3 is TGTGCCAGCAGCGTAGCCGGACAGGGACGAAGCGAGCAGTACTTC.

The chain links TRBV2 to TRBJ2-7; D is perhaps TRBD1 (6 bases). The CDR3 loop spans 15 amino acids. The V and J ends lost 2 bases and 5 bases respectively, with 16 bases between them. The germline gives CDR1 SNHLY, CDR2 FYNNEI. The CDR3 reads CASSESRGRINEQYF. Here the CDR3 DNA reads TGTGCCAGCAGTGAAAGCAGGGGAAGAATTAACGAGCAGTACTTC.

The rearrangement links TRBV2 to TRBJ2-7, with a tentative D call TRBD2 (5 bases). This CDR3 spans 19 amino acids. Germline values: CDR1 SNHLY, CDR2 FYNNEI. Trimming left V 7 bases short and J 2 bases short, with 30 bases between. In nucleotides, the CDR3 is TGTGCCAGCATGGGAGTGCCCCCCACGCGTGCTAGCCGTACCTACGAGCAGTACTTC. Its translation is CASMGVPPTRASRTYEQYF.

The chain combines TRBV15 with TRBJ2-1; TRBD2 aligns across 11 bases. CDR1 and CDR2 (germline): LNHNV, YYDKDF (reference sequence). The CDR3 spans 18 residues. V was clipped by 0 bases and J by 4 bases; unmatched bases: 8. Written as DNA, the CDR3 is TGTGCCACCAGCAGAGATAAGGGGGTAGCGGGAGGGTACAATGAGCAGTTCTTC. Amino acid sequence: CATSRDKGVAGGYNEQFF. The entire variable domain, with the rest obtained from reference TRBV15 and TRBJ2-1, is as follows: DAMVIQNPRYQVTQFGKPVTLSCSQTLNHNVMYWYQQKSSQAPKLLFHYYDKDFNNEADTPDNFQSRRPNTSFCFLDIRSPGLGDTAMYLCATSRDKGVAGGYNEQFFGPGTRLTVL.

CDR3 in amino acids: CASSTRQGGAEAFF. The CDR3 region has the DNA TGTGCCAGCAGCACCCGACAGGGTGGGGCTGAAGCTTTCTTT. The genes are TRBV7-6 and TRBJ1-1, with TRBD1 matching 7 bases. Per germline, CDR1 SGHVS and CDR2 FNYEAQ. This CDR3 comprises 14 residues. Germline trimming cut 5 bases from V and 6 bases from J; bases unmatched to any gene: 9. The full variable domain, completed using reference TRBV7-6 and TRBJ1-1, is GAGVSQSPRYKVTKRGQDVALRCDPISGHVSLYWYRQALGQGPEFLTYFNYEAQQDKSGLPNDRFSAERPEGSISTLTIQRTEQRDSAMYRCASSTRQGGAEAFFGQGTRLTVV.

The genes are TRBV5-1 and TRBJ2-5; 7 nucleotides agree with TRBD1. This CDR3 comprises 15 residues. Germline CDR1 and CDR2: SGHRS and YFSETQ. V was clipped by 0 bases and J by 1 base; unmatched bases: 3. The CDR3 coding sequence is TGCGCCAGCAGCTTGGGGACAGGCATCCAAGAGACCCAGTACTTC. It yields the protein CASSLGTGIQETQYF.

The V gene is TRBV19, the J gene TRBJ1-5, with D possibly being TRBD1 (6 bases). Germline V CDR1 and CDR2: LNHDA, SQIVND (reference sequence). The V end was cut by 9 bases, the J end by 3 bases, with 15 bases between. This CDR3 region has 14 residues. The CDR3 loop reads CASNPGGSNQPQHF. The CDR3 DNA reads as TGTGCCAGCAACCCGGGGGGCTCCAATCAGCCCCAGCATTTT.

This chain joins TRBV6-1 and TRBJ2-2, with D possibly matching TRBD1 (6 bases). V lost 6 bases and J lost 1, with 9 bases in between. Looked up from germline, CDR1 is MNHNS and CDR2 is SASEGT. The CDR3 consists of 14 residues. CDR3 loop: CASSPTGNTGELFF. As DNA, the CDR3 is TGTGCCAGCAGCCCGACAGGGAACACCGGGGAGCTGTTTTTT.

The CDR3 loop reads CASPISSGSDSYNEQFF. The CDR3 coding sequence is TGTGCCAGCCCGATCTCTAGCGGGAGTGACTCCTACAATGAGCAGTTCTTC. The chain employs TRBV2 and TRBJ2-1; 10 bases line up with TRBD2. The CDR3 runs 17 residues. V lost 8 bases, J lost 0 bases, and 10 bases stayed unmatched. The germline CDR1 and CDR2 sequences are SNHLY and FYNNEI. Variable domain in full (rest from reference TRBV2 and TRBJ2-1): EPEVTQTPSHQVTQMGQEVILRCVPISNHLYFYWYRQILGQKVEFLVSFYNNEISEKSEIFDDQFSVERPDGSNFTLKIRSTKLEDSAMYFCASPISSGSDSYNEQFFGPGTRLTVL.

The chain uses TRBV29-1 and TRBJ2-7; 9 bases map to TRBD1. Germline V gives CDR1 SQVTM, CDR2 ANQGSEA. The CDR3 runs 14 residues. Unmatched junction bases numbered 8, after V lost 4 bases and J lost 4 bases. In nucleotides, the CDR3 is TGCAGCGTTGTCAGTGGGACAGGGTATTACGAGCAGTACTTC. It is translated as CSVVSGTGYYEQYF.

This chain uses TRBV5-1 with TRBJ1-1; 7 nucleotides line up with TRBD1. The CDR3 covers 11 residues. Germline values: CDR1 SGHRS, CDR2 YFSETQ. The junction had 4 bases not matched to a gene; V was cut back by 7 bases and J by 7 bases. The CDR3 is CASQGEVEAFF. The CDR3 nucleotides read TGCGCCAGCCAGGGGGAGGTTGAAGCTTTCTTT.

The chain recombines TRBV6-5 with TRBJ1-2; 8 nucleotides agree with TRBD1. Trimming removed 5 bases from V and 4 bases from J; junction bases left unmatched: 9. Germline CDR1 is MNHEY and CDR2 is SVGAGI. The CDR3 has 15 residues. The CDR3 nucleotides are TGTGCCAGCAGTATGGGGGCAGGGGGCAGCTATGGCTACACCTTC. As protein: CASSMGAGGSYGYTF.

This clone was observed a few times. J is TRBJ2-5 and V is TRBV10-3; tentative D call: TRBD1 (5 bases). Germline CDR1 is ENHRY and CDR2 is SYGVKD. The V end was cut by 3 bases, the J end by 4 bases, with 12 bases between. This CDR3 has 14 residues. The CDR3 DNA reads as TGTGCCATCAGTGATCCTACAGGACGAGAGACCCAGTACTTC. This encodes CAISDPTGRETQYF.

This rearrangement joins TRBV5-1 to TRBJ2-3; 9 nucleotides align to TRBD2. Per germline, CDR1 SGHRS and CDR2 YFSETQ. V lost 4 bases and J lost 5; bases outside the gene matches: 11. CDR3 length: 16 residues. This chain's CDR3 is CASSLSSGSGIDTQYF. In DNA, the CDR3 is TGCGCCAGCAGCCTTAGTAGCGGGAGCGGGATAGATACGCAGTATTTT.

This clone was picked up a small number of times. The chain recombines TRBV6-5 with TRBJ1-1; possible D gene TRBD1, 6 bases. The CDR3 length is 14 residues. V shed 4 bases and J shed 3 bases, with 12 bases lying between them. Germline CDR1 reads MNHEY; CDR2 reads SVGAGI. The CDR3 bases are TGTGCCAGCAGTTTTTCAGGGGTTGACACTGAAGCTTTCTTT. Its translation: CASSFSGVDTEAFF.

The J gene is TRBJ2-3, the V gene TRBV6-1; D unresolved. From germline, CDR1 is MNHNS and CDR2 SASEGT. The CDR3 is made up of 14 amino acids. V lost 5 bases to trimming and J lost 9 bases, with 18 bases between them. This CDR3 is CASSLEESVRTQYF. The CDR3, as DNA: TGTGCCAGCAGTCTAGAGGAAAGTGTCCGAACGCAGTATTTT.

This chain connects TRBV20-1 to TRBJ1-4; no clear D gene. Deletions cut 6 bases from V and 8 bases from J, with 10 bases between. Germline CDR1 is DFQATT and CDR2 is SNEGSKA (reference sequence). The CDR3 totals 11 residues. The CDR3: CSADSREKLFF. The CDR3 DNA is TGCAGTGCGGACTCGAGAGAAAAACTGTTTTTT.

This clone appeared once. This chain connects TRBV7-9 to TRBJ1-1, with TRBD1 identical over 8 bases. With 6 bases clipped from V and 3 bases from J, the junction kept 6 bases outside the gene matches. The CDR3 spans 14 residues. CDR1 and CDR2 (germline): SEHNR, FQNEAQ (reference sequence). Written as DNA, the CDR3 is TGTGCCAGCAGTCCGACAGGGGTAGACACTGAAGCTTTCTTT. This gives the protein CASSPTGVDTEAFF.

CDR3 sequence reads: CASSGDTGELFF. In DNA form, the CDR3 reads TGTGCCAGCAGCGGAGACACCGGGGAGCTGTTTTTT. V gene TRBV5-6 combines with J gene TRBJ2-2; no clear D. V was cut by 4 bases and J by 3 bases, with 4 bases left in between. Germline values: CDR1 SGHDT, CDR2 YYEEEE. The CDR3 totals 12 residues. Complete variable domain (other parts from reference TRBV5-6 and TRBJ2-2): DAGVTQSPTHLIKTRGQQVTLRCSPKSGHDTVSWYQQALGQGPQFIFQYYEEEERQRGNFPDRFSGHQFPNYSSELNVNALLLGDSALYLCASSGDTGELFFGEGSRLTVL.

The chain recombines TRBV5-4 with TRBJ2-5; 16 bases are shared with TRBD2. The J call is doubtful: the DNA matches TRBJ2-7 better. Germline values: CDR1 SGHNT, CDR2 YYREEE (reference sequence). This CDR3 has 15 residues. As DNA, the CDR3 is TGTGCCAGCAGCTTAGGGACTAGCGGGGGGGCCGAGCAGTACTTC. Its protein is CASSLGTSGGAEQYF.

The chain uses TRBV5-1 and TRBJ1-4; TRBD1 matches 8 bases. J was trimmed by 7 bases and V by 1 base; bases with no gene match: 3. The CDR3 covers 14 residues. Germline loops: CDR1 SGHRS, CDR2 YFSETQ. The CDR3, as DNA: TGCGCCAGCAGCTTGCAAGGGACAGGTGAAAAACTGTTTTTT. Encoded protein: CASSLQGTGEKLFF. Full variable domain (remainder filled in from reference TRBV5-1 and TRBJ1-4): KAGVTQTPRYLIKTRGQQVTLSCSPISGHRSVSWYQQTPGQGLQFLFEYFSETQRNKGNFPGRFSGRQFSNSRSEMNVSTLELGDSALYLCASSLQGTGEKLFFGSGTQLSVL.

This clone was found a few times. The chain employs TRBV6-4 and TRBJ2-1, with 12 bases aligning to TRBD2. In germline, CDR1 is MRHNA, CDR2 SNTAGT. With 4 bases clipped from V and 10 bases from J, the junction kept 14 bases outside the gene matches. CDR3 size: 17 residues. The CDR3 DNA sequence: TGTGCCAGCAGTGTTTTCTCCCTAGCGGGAGGGCCAAGCGAGCAGTTCTTC. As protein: CASSVFSLAGGPSEQFF.

CDR3 nucleotide sequence: TGTGCCAGCAGTGAAACCCGGGGTTCCGGGGAGCTGTTTTTT. Amino acids: CASSETRGSGELFF. The V gene is TRBV25-1, the J gene TRBJ2-2; possible D gene TRBD2, 5 bases. V was clipped by 2 bases and J by 6 bases, with 10 bases between them. The CDR3 loop spans 14 amino acids. The germline CDR1 and CDR2 sequences are MGHDK and SYGVNS.

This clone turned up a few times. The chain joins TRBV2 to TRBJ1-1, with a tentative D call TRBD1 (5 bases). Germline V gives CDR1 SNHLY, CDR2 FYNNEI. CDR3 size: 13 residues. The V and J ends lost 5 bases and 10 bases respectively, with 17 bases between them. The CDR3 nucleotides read TGTGCCAGCAGTCGGGGGGATCCAGGAGGAGCTTTCTTT. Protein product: CASSRGDPGGAFF.

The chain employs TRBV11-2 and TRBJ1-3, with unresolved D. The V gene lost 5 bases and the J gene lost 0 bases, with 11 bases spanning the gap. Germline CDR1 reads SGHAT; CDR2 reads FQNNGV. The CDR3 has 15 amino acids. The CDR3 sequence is CASSPTASSGNTIYF. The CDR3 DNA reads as TGTGCCAGCAGCCCGACTGCTAGCTCTGGAAACACCATATATTTT. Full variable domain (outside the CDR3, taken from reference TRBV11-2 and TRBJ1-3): EAGVAQSPRYKIIEKRQSVAFWCNPISGHATLYWYQQILGQGPKLLIQFQNNGVVDDSQLPKDRFSAERLKGVDSTLKIQPAKLEDSAVYLCASSPTASSGNTIYFGEGSWLTVV.